A single sample gave rise to the 29 T cell receptor beta chains below, sequenced in a study of monozygotic twins with inflammatory bowel disease. From the 5' RACE reads, TCRdb lists one entry per CDR3 protein and no DNA. The sample holds approximately 160,000 distinct CDR3 sequences. The sequenced sample was blood. The receptors come from a human donor with ulcerative colitis or Crohn's disease, or a healthy co-twin of an affected twin (not recorded which).

This sequence joins TRBV18 and TRBJ2-2; TCRdb proposes TRBD1, but this gene call is untestable without DNA. The CDR3 consists of 14 residues. Germline lookup yields CDR1 KGHSH and CDR2 LQKENI. CDR3: CASSPDRSTGELFF.

V gene TRBV9 combines with J gene TRBJ2-1. Germline V gene lookup returns CDR1 SGDLS and CDR2 YYNGEE. This CDR3 has 15 residues. CDR3 protein: CASSVERELYNEQFF.

The rearrangement joins TRBV11-2 to TRBJ1-6; the TRBD1 assignment by TCRdb is unverifiable without DNA. The CDR3 runs to 16 residues. Per germline, CDR1 SGHAT and CDR2 FQNNGV. This chain's CDR3 is CASSLEEGARNSPLHF.

The V call is TRBV29-1, the J call TRBJ1-4; TCRdb calls TRBD1, which cannot be checked without DNA. The germline V gene encodes CDR1 SQVTM and CDR2 ANQGSEA. This CDR3 is 12 amino acids long. CDR3 sequence reads: CSALDSFEKLFF.

CDR3 sequence: CASSVVGSGAQYF. The gene calls are TRBV9 and TRBJ2-5; the D call from TCRdb, TRBD1, cannot be confirmed without DNA. Germline V gives CDR1 SGDLS, CDR2 YYNGEE. This CDR3 contains 13 residues.

This chain joins TRBV6-5 and TRBJ2-2; TCRdb's assignment of TRBD1 cannot be checked, as there is no DNA. Germline-derived CDR1 and CDR2 are MNHEY and SVGAGI. The CDR3 extends over 18 amino acids. CDR3: CASSYSIANRGRAGELFF.

Here the CDR3 reads CASSENTYNEQFF. V usage is TRBV6-1 and J usage is TRBJ2-1. The CDR3 contains 13 residues. In germline, CDR1 is MNHNS, CDR2 SASEGT.

The rearrangement links TRBV4-2 to TRBJ2-4. The germline gives CDR1 LGHNA, CDR2 YNFKEQ. The CDR3 sequence is 16 residues long. The CDR3 loop is CASSQGERAAKNIQYF.

The chain carries TRBV24-1 and TRBJ2-1; TCRdb names TRBD1, which stays unverified in the absence of DNA. The length of the CDR3 is 14 residues. CDR1 and CDR2 (germline): KGHDR, SFDVKD. CDR3 protein: CATSDPDRGNEQFF.

This chain connects TRBV9 to TRBJ1-1; checking the TCRdb D call of TRBD1 is not possible without DNA. The CDR3 is 15 amino acids. CDR1 SGDLS and CDR2 YYNGEE come from the germline V gene. CDR3 in amino acids: CASSPPGGSHTEAFF.

This chain links TRBV7-6 with TRBJ2-3; the D call from TCRdb, TRBD2, cannot be confirmed without DNA. CDR1 is SGHVS, CDR2 FNYEAQ, per germline. The CDR3 is 16 amino acids. The CDR3 is CASSFPGTSSTDTQYF.

The chain carries TRBV20-1 and TRBJ1-2; TCRdb gives TRBD1 as the D gene, but with no DNA this cannot be confirmed. Germline V CDR1 and CDR2: DFQATT, SNEGSKA (reference sequence). The CDR3 is 13 residues long. CDR3 in amino acids: CSAAGQGTYGYTF.

The chain joins TRBV6-2 or TRBV6-3 to TRBJ1-2. Germline lookup yields CDR1 MNHEY and CDR2 SVGEGT. This CDR3 spans 12 amino acids. CDR3 sequence: CASSLPEGGYTF.

The chain has TRBV2 and TRBJ2-7; the D gene TCRdb calls, TRBD1, cannot be checked with no DNA. CDR3 length equals 13 residues. Germline loops: CDR1 SNHLY, CDR2 FYNNEI. CDR3 amino acids: CASSDGGPYEQYF.

The rearrangement joins TRBV5-4 to TRBJ2-2; the TCRdb D gene call, TRBD2, has no DNA to confirm it. Per the germline V gene, CDR1 is SGHNT and CDR2 is YYREEE (reference sequence). This CDR3 has 14 amino acids. CDR3 amino acids: CASSRGGHTGELFF.

The chain carries TRBV20-1 and TRBJ1-1; TCRdb's D call of TRBD1 is untestable without DNA. CDR1 is DFQATT, CDR2 SNEGSKA, per germline (reference sequence). The CDR3 totals 12 residues. The CDR3 reads CSAILLNTEAFF.

This sequence joins TRBV30 and TRBJ1-4; the D gene TCRdb calls, TRBD1, cannot be checked with no DNA. CDR3 length: 16 amino acids. Germline CDR1 reads GTSNPN; CDR2 reads SVGIG (reference sequence). CDR3 region: CAWSGHSGRSHEKLFF.

J is TRBJ2-5 and V is TRBV4-2; TCRdb's D call of TRBD2 is untestable without DNA. CDR3 length: 18 residues. Germline CDR1 and CDR2: LGHNA and YNFKEQ. This CDR3 is CASSQGLAGAFFKRTQYF.

The genes are TRBV29-1 and TRBJ1-1. The CDR3 spans 11 residues. The germline gives CDR1 SQVTM, CDR2 ANQGSEA. The CDR3 loop reads CSVWVDREAFF.

The V gene is TRBV20-1, the J gene TRBJ1-5. Germline CDR1 DFQATT, CDR2 SNEGSKA (reference sequence). This CDR3 has 12 amino acids. CDR3 residues: CSARGGNQPQHF.

V and J are TRBV11-1 and TRBJ1-2. The CDR3 spans 15 residues. CDR1 is SGHAT and CDR2 is FQDESV in the germline V gene (reference sequence). The CDR3 reads CASSLGTTGKNGYTF.

The chain is built from TRBV4-1 and TRBJ1-1; the D call from TCRdb, TRBD1, cannot be confirmed without DNA. CDR3 length equals 15 residues. Germline V gene data show CDR1 as MGHRA and CDR2 as YSYEKL. This CDR3 reads CASSQDRGGWTEAFF.

V gene TRBV12-3 or TRBV12-4 combines with J gene TRBJ2-5; TCRdb designates TRBD2, a call that cannot be tested without DNA. CDR3 length: 16 amino acids. This chain's CDR3 is CASSLAGTSGQETQYF.

The chain combines TRBV7-3 with TRBJ2-7; TCRdb proposes TRBD2, but this gene call is untestable without DNA. The CDR3 contains 15 residues. CDR1 is SGHTA, CDR2 FQGTGA, per germline. CDR3 amino acids: CASSLSSGLIYEQYF. The full variable domain, its missing parts supplied by reference TRBV7-3 and TRBJ2-7, is GAGVSQTPSNKVTEKGKYVELRCDPISGHTALYWYRQSLGQGPEFLIYFQGTGAADDSGLPNDRFFAVRPEGSVSTLKIQRTERGDSAVYLCASSLSSGLIYEQYFGPGTRLTVT.

The chain joins TRBV28 to TRBJ1-1; the TCRdb call, TRBD1, lacks DNA for checking. Germline values: CDR1 MDHEN, CDR2 SYDVKM. The CDR3 is 15 residues long. CDR3 residues: CASSSPRGGATEAFF. Supplemented by reference TRBV28 and TRBJ1-1, the full variable domain reads DVKVTQSSRYLVKRTGEKVFLECVQDMDHENMFWYRQDPGLGLRLIYFSYDVKMKEKGDIPEGYSVSREKKERFSLILESASTNQTSMYLCASSSPRGGATEAFFGQGTRLTVV.

This chain uses TRBV12-3 or TRBV12-4 with TRBJ2-2; TCRdb outputs TRBD1, but without DNA this stays unchecked. The CDR3 runs 17 residues. CDR3 sequence: CARVSRTAPLLIGELFF.

This chain links TRBV2 with TRBJ2-5; TCRdb calls TRBD2, which cannot be checked without DNA. The germline CDR1 and CDR2 sequences are SNHLY and FYNNEI. CDR3 length: 14 residues. The chain's CDR3 is CASSGDREGETQYF. Based on the CDR3 plus reference TRBV2 and TRBJ2-5, the full variable domain is EPEVTQTPSHQVTQMGQEVILRCVPISNHLYFYWYRQILGQKVEFLVSFYNNEISEKSEIFDDQFSVERPDGSNFTLKIRSTKLEDSAMYFCASSGDREGETQYFGPGTRLLVL.

The J gene is TRBJ2-2, the V gene TRBV10-3; TCRdb's D gene call, TRBD1, goes unchecked for lack of DNA. CDR3 length: 15 residues. CDR1 and CDR2 (germline): ENHRY, SYGVKD. The CDR3 here is CAISTGTGNTGELFF.

The CDR3: CASISGHPNTGELFF. This rearrangement joins TRBV5-1 to TRBJ2-2; no DNA is available, so the TRBD1 call from TCRdb remains unchecked. The CDR3 runs to 15 residues. Per germline, CDR1 SGHRS and CDR2 YFSETQ.